This TCR beta chain is from a study of control samples from healthy donors and cancer patients. Method: immunoSEQ multiplex PCR; TCRdb's copy keeps in-frame clones and lacks some. The sample carries under 200,000 clones, approximately 86% recorded once. From germline, CDR1 is SQVTM and CDR2 ANQGSEA. This CDR3 spans 11 amino acids. Trimming stripped 1 base from V and 8 bases from J, with 8 bases between. The receptor comes from a woman between 25 and 40 years old in good health. Specimen: blood. The chain recombines TRBV29-1 with TRBJ1-1; D is ambiguous. The CDR3 DNA reads as TGCAGCGTTGAAGGGGAAGGAGAAGCTTTCTTT. Translating gives CSVEGEGEAFF.